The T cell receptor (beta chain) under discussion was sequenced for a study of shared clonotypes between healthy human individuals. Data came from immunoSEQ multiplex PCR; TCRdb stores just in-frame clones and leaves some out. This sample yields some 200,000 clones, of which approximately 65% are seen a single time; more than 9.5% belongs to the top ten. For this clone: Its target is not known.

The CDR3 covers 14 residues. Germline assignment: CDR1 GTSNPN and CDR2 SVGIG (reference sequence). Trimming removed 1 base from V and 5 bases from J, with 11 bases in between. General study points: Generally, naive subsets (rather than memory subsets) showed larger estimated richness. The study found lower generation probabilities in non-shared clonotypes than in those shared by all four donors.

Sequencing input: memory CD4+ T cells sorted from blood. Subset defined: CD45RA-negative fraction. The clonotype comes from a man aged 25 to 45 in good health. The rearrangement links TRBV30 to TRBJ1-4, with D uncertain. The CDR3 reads CAWSGRTRNEKLFF. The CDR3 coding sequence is TGTGCCTGGAGTGGACGGACTAGGAATGAAAAACTGTTTTTT. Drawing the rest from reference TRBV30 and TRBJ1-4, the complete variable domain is SQTIHQWPATLVQPVGSPLSLECTVEGTSNPNLYWYRQAAGRGLQLLFYSVGIGQISSEVPQNLSASRPQDRQFILSSKKLLLSDSGFYLCAWSGRTRNEKLFFGSGTQLSVL.